The clone carrying this T cell receptor beta chain came up once. The data belong to a study of blood T cell repertoires in COVID-19. Study as a whole: Samples of COVID-19 (acute and convalescent) were obtained from the United States, Italy and Spain. Sources were T cells, B-cell-depleted T cells, or PBMCs; the material itself was cDNA or gDNA.

TCRdb keeps only in-frame clones here, not all; method: immunoSEQ multiplex PCR. The repertoire consists of roughly 190,000 clones, with around nine tenths occurring once and the leading ten covering around 3.5%. CDR3 size: 13 residues. CDR1 is KGHSH and CDR2 is LQKENI in the germline V gene. The V end was cut by 2 bases, the J end by 3 bases, with 8 bases between. The sample consisted of peripheral blood. The TCR comes from a man aged 18 to 30 with active or convalescent COVID-19. The genes are TRBV18 and TRBJ2-7; the D gene is possibly TRBD2 (6 bases). As DNA, the CDR3 is TGTGCCAGCTCACCAGGAGCGGGCTACGAGCAGTACTTC. This encodes CASSPGAGYEQYF.